This TCR beta chain was obtained from a study of cytomegalovirus exposure and HLA in healthy donors. Whole-study context: Roughly 170 million T cells yielded some 120 million unique TCR beta sequences in earlier analysis.

The study, taken as a whole, reports: A later analysis found that most CMV-associated TCR beta chains appeared HLA-restricted. Associated with cytomegalovirus, according to the listing, were about 160 TCR beta chains. In a later analysis, TCR beta V- and J-gene trimming was associated with a missense DCLRE1C variant.

A note on this clone: Its antigen is as yet unknown.

This CDR3 contains 15 residues. With V trimmed by 3 bases and J by 3 bases, 8 bases remained unmatched. The germline gives CDR1 SGHRS, CDR2 YFSETQ. The PCR ran on 60 Vbeta and 13 Jbeta primers. Sequenced by immunoSEQ multiplex PCR; TCRdb stores in-frame clones only, minus some. This sample has 150,000 or so clones, with about four fifths found just once. The rearrangement joins TRBV5-1 to TRBJ2-7; 8 bases fit TRBD1. The sequencing input was PBMCs. The receptor was isolated from a male donor in good health and CMV-seropositive. CDR3 DNA sequence: TGCGCCAGCAGCTCTTGGACAGGGTCCAGCTACGAGCAGTACTTC. As protein: CASSSWTGSSYEQYF.